Below, 8 T cell receptor beta chains from the same sample are listed, as sequenced in a study of shared clonotypes between healthy human individuals. The method was immunoSEQ multiplex PCR; TCRdb's version includes in-frame clones alone and lacks a portion of them. Of 650,000 to 750,000 clones in the sample, about 78% are singletons; the top ten hold about 2%. The sequenced sample consisted of memory CD4+ T cells sorted from blood. The subset was: CD45RA-negative fraction. The receptors come from a woman aged 30 to 39 in good health.

This clone showed up just a few times. The chain combines TRBV6-1 with TRBJ2-1, with D unresolved. Trimming pared 3 bases from V and 15 bases from J, leaving 9 bases between. Germline lookup yields CDR1 MNHNS and CDR2 SASEGT. The CDR3 runs 10 residues. The CDR3 region has the DNA TGTGCCAGCAGTGACGGGTATGGGTTCTTC. It is translated as CASSDGYGFF.

The rearrangement uses TRBV6-6 and TRBJ2-7; D gene unclear. This CDR3 contains 13 residues. The V end lost 0 bases, the J end lost 4 bases, and 7 bases lay between the germline ends. Germline loops: CDR1 MNHNY, CDR2 SVGAGI (reference sequence). The DNA for the CDR3 is TGTGCCAGCAGTTACTCGGCGGAGTACGAGCAGTACTTC. This translates into CASSYSAEYEQYF.

CDR3 nucleotide sequence: TGCGCCAGCAGCTTGGTGGTGGGCCACCGTACGCAGTATTTT. It specifies CASSLVVGHRTQYF. The rearrangement joins TRBV5-1 to TRBJ2-3; D call uncertain. CDR1 and CDR2 (germline): SGHRS, YFSETQ. The ends were cut back, 0 bases at V and 8 bases at J, with 13 bases in the middle. The CDR3 covers 14 residues.

This clone was recorded a few times. This chain uses TRBV11-2 with TRBJ2-7; 7 nucleotides match TRBD1. Germline assignment: CDR1 SGHAT and CDR2 FQNNGV. The trim removed 5 bases at V and 2 bases at J, leaving 6 bases unmatched. The CDR3 length is 14 residues. CDR3 residues: CASSTNRGPYEQYF. The DNA of the CDR3 is TGTGCCAGCAGCACCAACAGGGGACCCTACGAGCAGTACTTC.

The chain employs TRBV6-6 and TRBJ2-7; D ambiguous. Trimming shortened V by 2 bases and J by 2 bases, and 7 bases separated the two germline ends. CDR3 length: 13 amino acids. Germline CDR1 reads MNHNY; CDR2 reads SVGAGI (reference sequence). In nucleotides, the CDR3 is TGTGCCAGCAGTTACGACAAAACCTACGAGCAGTACTTC. This gives the protein CASSYDKTYEQYF.

The V gene is TRBV6-1, the J gene TRBJ1-5; TRBD1 matches 8 bases. V was clipped by 7 bases and J by 4 bases; unmatched bases: 9. The CDR3 runs to 15 residues. Germline V gives CDR1 MNHNS, CDR2 SASEGT. CDR3 coding DNA: TGTGCCAGCAAGACAGGGGTGTCTAATAATCAGCCCCAGCATTTT. Translation: CASKTGVSNNQPQHF.

Only one count was recorded for this clone. The V gene is TRBV9, the J gene TRBJ2-6; no definite D call. The CDR3 loop spans 17 amino acids. Germline-derived CDR1 and CDR2 are SGDLS and YYNGEE. V was clipped by 3 bases and J by 3 bases, with 16 bases between them. The CDR3 here is CASSERFLLGGANVLTF. For the CDR3, the DNA is TGTGCCAGCAGCGAACGTTTTTTATTAGGTGGGGCCAACGTCCTGACTTTC.

The chain uses TRBV11-3 and TRBJ1-1; D is undetermined. The CDR3 has 13 amino acids. CDR1 and CDR2 (germline): SGHNT, YENEEA. Trimming stripped 5 bases from V and 1 base from J, with 8 bases between. The CDR3 region has the DNA TGTGCCAGCAGCCACAGACAGAACACTGAAGCTTTCTTT. It specifies CASSHRQNTEAFF. The variable domain in full, completed from reference TRBV11-3 and TRBJ1-1, reads EAGVVQSPRYKIIEKKQPVAFWCNPISGHNTLYWYLQNLGQGPELLIRYENEEAVDDSQLPKDRFSAERLKGVDSTLKIQPAELGDSAVYLCASSHRQNTEAFFGQGTRLTVV.